Sequencing of this T cell receptor (beta chain) was carried out in a study of blood T cell repertoires in COVID-19. A single count supports this clone. Original processing notes: Estimation of nucleated cell counts relied on the amplification of reference gene primers. Assay: immunoSEQ multiplex PCR; the TCRdb copy retains only in-frame clones and omits some. D and trimming come from the DNA, and the V and J calls and clone size come from that table. The table lists about 370,000 clones, more than 85% of them singletons. The CDR3 is made up of 17 amino acids. The clonotype originates from a woman aged 35 to 49 who had been exposed to COVID-19. Sequenced: PBMCs or T cells enriched from blood (not recorded which). The rearrangement links TRBV21-1 to TRBJ2-6; the table names TRBD2, a call not compared with the DNA. TRBV21-1 is a documented pseudogene. CDR3 DNA: TGTGCCAGCCGAGGTACTAGCCTCGGCTCTGGGGCCAACGTCCTGACTTTC. Amino acids: CASRGTSLGSGANVLTF.